These 2 T cell receptor beta chains were sequenced from one sample in a study of cytomegalovirus exposure and HLA in healthy donors. PCR amplification relied on 60 Vbeta primers (plus 13 Jbeta primers). Measured with immunoSEQ multiplex PCR; TCRdb has only the in-frame clones, and not every one. Found here are roughly 150,000 clones, around 78% of them singletons; the top ten hold about 1.4%. The sequencing sample was made of PBMCs. These TCRs come from a man aged 40-55 years in good health and CMV-seronegative.

This clone was observed a single time. The gene calls are TRBV30 and TRBJ2-7; TRBD1 agrees at 7 bases. Losses at the gene ends were 3 bases for V and 0 bases for J; bases not matched to a gene: 8. Germline lookup yields CDR1 GTSNPN and CDR2 SVGIG (reference sequence). The CDR3 has 15 amino acids. Written as DNA, the CDR3 is TGTGCCTGGAGAGGGACAGAGATCCCCTCCTACGAGCAGTACTTC. It yields the protein CAWRGTEIPSYEQYF.

The chain employs TRBV7-9 and TRBJ2-1; D is possibly TRBD2 (6 bases). This CDR3 is 14 amino acids long. Trimming left V 4 bases short and J 8 bases short, with 15 bases between. The germline gives CDR1 SEHNR, CDR2 FQNEAQ (reference sequence). The CDR3 reads CASSSGTPRDEQFF. DNA for the CDR3: TGTGCCAGCAGCTCGGGGACTCCTCGGGATGAGCAGTTCTTC.